Given below is one T cell receptor (beta chain) in context. Its antigen is not known. The authors distributed each subset's genomic DNA evenly over several immunoSEQ plates. TCRdb's table, derived via immunoSEQ multiplex PCR, lists solely in-frame clones and lacks some. This sample carries some 2 million clones, just under 95% of them seen once, and the ten largest clones take around 1%. The entry originates in a study of shared clonotypes between healthy human individuals. Study-wide points: When naive CD4 clonotypes were compared across several donors, about 5% were shared. Rarefaction revealed incomplete sorted-subset sequencing despite large depth.

Naivety among CD8 cells was defined by CD45RO negativity and positive CCR7 selection, thereby excluding terminally differentiated effector memory CD45RA+ cells. The sequenced sample was naive CD8+ T cells sorted from blood. The clonotype was recovered from a man aged 18 to 35 in good health.

This CDR3 is CASSEAGYEQYF. In nucleotides, the CDR3 is TGTGCCAGCAGTGAGGCAGGGTACGAGCAGTACTTC. The chain uses TRBV28 and TRBJ2-7, with D maybe TRBD1 (5 bases). Germline values: CDR1 MDHEN, CDR2 SYDVKM. CDR3 length: 12 amino acids. Trimming pared 5 bases from V and 4 bases from J, leaving 9 bases between. Supplemented by reference TRBV28 and TRBJ2-7, the full variable domain reads DVKVTQSSRYLVKRTGEKVFLECVQDMDHENMFWYRQDPGLGLRLIYFSYDVKMKEKGDIPEGYSVSREKKERFSLILESASTNQTSMYLCASSEAGYEQYFGPGTRLTVT.